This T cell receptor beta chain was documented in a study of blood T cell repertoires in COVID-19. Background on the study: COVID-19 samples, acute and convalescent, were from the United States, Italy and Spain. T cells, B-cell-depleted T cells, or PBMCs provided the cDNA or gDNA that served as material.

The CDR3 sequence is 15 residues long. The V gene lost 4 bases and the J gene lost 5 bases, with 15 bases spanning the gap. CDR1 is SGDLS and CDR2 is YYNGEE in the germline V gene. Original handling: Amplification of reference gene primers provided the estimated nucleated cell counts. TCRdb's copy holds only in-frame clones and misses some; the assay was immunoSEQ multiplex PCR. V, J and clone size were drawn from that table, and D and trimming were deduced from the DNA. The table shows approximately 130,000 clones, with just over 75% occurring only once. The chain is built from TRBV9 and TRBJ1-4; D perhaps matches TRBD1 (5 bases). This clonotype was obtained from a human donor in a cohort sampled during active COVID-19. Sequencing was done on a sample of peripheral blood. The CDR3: CASSPQGGQNEKLFF. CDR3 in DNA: TGTGCCAGCAGCCCCCAGGGTGGGCAGAATGAAAAACTGTTTTTT.